This entry features one T cell receptor beta chain sequence. Trimming removed 6 bases from V and 1 base from J, with 21 bases in between. From germline, CDR1 is MDHEN and CDR2 SYDVKM. CDR3 length: 18 amino acids. These data come from a study of shared clonotypes between healthy human individuals. TCRdb's copy holds only in-frame clones and misses some; the assay was immunoSEQ multiplex PCR. The sample has over 850,000 clones; approximately 78% are singletons. The chain carries TRBV28 and TRBJ2-2; D uncertain. This clonotype was sampled from a man between 18 and 29 years old in good health. Some clones in this sample may be carry-over from other donors' samples. The sequenced sample was memory CD4+ T cells from PBMCs. Subset in this sample: CD45RA-negative fraction. The CDR3 bases are TGTGCCAGCAGACTCAGTACGTTCCAGGCGAAGAACACCGGGGAGCTGTTTTTT. Translating gives CASRLSTFQAKNTGELFF.